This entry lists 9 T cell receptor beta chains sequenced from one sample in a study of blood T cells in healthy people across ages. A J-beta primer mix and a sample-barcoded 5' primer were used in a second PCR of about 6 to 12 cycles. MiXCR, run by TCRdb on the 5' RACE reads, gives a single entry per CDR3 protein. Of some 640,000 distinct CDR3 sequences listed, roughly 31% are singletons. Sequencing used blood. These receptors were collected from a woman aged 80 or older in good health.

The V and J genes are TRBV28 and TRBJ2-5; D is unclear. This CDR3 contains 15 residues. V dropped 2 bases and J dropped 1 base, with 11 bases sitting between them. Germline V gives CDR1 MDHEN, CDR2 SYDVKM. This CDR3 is CASSLVGRIQETQYF. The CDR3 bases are TGTGCCAGCAGTTTAGTGGGCAGAATCCAAGAGACCCAGTACTTC.

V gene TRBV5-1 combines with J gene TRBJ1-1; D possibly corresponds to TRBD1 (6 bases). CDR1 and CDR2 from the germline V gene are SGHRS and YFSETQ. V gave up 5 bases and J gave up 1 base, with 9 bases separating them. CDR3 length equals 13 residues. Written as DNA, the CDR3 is TGCGCCAGCAGGGGGGCAGGGAACACTGAAGCTTTCTTT. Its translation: CASRGAGNTEAFF.

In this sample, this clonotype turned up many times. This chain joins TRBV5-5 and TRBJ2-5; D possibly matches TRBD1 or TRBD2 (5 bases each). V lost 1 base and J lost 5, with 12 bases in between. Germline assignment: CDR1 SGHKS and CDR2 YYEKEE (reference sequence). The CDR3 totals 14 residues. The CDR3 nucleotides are TGTGCCAGCAGCTTGAGAGGGGACGGGGAGACCCAGTACTTC. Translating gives CASSLRGDGETQYF.

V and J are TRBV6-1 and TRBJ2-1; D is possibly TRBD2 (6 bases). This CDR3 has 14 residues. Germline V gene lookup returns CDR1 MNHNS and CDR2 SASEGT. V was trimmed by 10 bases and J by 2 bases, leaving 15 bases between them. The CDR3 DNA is TGTGCCACCCAGCGGGCGGACCCCTACAATGAGCAGTTCTTC. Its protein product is CATQRADPYNEQFF.

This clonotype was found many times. The CDR3 spells CASSYAGGTEAFF. The CDR3 DNA reads TGTGCCAGCAGTTACGCAGGAGGAACTGAAGCTTTCTTT. The chain is built from TRBV6-5 and TRBJ1-1; no clear D. The CDR3 has 13 amino acids. Per germline, CDR1 MNHEY and CDR2 SVGAGI. Trimming cost V 2 bases and J 5 bases, with 9 bases left between them.

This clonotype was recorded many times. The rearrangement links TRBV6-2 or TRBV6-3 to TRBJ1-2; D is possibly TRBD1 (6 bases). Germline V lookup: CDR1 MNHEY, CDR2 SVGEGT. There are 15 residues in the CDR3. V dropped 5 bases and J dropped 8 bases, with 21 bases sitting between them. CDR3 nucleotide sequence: TGTGCCAGCAGTGCGCTACAGGGAAGCACGGGAGGCTACACCTTC. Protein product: CASSALQGSTGGYTF.

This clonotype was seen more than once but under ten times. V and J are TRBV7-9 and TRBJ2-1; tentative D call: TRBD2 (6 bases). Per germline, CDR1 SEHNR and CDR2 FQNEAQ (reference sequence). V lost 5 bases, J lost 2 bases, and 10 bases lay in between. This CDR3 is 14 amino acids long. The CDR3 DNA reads TGTGCCAGCAGCCTGGGACTTACCTACAATGAGCAGTTCTTC. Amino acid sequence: CASSLGLTYNEQFF.

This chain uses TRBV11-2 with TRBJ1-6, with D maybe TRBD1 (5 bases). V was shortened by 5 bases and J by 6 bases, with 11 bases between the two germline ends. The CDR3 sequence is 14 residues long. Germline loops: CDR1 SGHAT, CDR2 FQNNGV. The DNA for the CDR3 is TGTGCCAGCAGCCACGCCGGGGGTAATTCACCCCTCCACTTT. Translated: CASSHAGGNSPLHF. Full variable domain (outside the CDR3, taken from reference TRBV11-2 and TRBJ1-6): EAGVAQSPRYKIIEKRQSVAFWCNPISGHATLYWYQQILGQGPKLLIQFQNNGVVDDSQLPKDRFSAERLKGVDSTLKIQPAKLEDSAVYLCASSHAGGNSPLHFGNGTRLTVT.

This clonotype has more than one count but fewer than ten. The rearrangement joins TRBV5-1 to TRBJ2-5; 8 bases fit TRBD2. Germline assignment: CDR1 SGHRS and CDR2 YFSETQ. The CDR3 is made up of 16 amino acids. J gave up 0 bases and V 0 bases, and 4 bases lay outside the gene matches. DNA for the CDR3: TGCGCCAGCAGCTTGGTCGGTAGCGGGGACCAAGAGACCCAGTACTTC. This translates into CASSLVGSGDQETQYF.